This TCR beta chain was found in a study of cytomegalovirus exposure and HLA in healthy donors. V was pared by 0 bases and J by 4 bases, with 7 bases between. The CDR3 is 14 residues long. CDR1 and CDR2 (germline): SGHRS, YFSETQ. Libraries were prepared by immunoSEQ multiplex PCR; TCRdb keeps only in-frame clonotypes and omits some of them. Of about 82,000 clones in the sample, 85% to 95% are singletons; the top ten hold approximately 0.67%. The TCR comes from a man in his late teens or twenties in good health and CMV-seronegative. The gene calls are TRBV5-1 and TRBJ1-4; perhaps TRBD1 as D (6 bases). The sequenced sample was PBMCs. The CDR3 is CASSLGTVNEKLFF. CDR3 DNA: TGCGCCAGCAGCTTGGGGACAGTTAATGAAAAACTGTTTTTT.